These 8 T cell receptor beta chains were all obtained from the same sample, sequenced in a study of blood T cell repertoires in COVID-19. Sequenced by immunoSEQ multiplex PCR; TCRdb stores in-frame clones only, minus some. The table has roughly 250,000 clones, more than 70% seen once. Sequenced sample: peripheral blood. The receptors stem from a woman between 35 and 50 years old who had recovered from COVID-19.

This clone was observed many times. The rearrangement links TRBV6-2 or TRBV6-3 to TRBJ1-5, with 10 bases that match TRBD1. The trim removed 5 bases at V and 4 bases at J, leaving 11 bases unmatched. Germline values: CDR1 MNHEY, CDR2 SVGEGT. CDR3 length equals 17 residues. In nucleotides, the CDR3 is TGTGCCAGCAGTCACACCGGGACAGGGGCTTCGAATCAGCCCCAGCATTTT. It yields the protein CASSHTGTGASNQPQHF.

The chain couples TRBV7-2 to TRBJ2-1, with 10 nucleotides matching TRBD2. The CDR3 loop spans 15 amino acids. V shed 5 bases and J 2 bases; nucleotides not matched to a gene: 3. Germline V lookup: CDR1 SGHTA, CDR2 FQGNSA. The CDR3 region has the DNA TGTGCCAGCAGCATACTAGCGGGAACCTACAATGAGCAGTTCTTC. Translated: CASSILAGTYNEQFF.

The V call is TRBV11-2, the J call TRBJ1-6; the match to TRBD1 covers 7 bases. With 0 bases clipped from V and 7 bases from J, the junction kept 3 bases outside the gene matches. The CDR3 is 15 residues long. CDR1 is SGHAT and CDR2 is FQNNGV in the germline V gene. The CDR3 DNA is TGTGCCAGCAGCTTAGAGGGACAGCAGAATTCACCCCTCCACTTT. It yields the protein CASSLEGQQNSPLHF.

V usage is TRBV4-3 and J usage is TRBJ1-6, with 7 bases fitting TRBD1. CDR3 length: 18 residues. Germline V lookup: CDR1 LGHNA, CDR2 YSLEER. Unmatched junction bases numbered 10, after V lost 0 bases and J lost 5 bases. CDR3 protein: CASSQDLWVGTDNSPLHF. Written as DNA, the CDR3 is TGCGCCAGCAGCCAAGATTTATGGGTCGGGACAGATAATTCACCCCTCCACTTT.

This sequence joins TRBV4-1 and TRBJ1-2; 8 bases align to TRBD1. This CDR3 spans 15 amino acids. The germline gives CDR1 MGHRA, CDR2 YSYEKL. Losses at the gene ends were 4 bases for V and 3 bases for J; bases not matched to a gene: 7. The CDR3 spells CASSRSSQGDYGYTF. The CDR3 DNA reads TGCGCCAGCAGCCGATCTTCACAGGGGGACTATGGCTACACCTTC.

The rearrangement links TRBV27 to TRBJ1-4, with 7 bases identical to TRBD1. The CDR3 runs 18 residues. Germline CDR1 is MNHEY and CDR2 is SMNVEV (reference sequence). V trimming: 6 bases; J trimming: 0 bases; junction bases outside the gene matches: 13. CDR3 sequence: CASRLPHTGAPTNEKLFF. The CDR3 nucleotides are TGTGCCAGCAGATTACCCCATACAGGGGCACCAACTAATGAAAAACTGTTTTTT.

This clone appeared a few times. The chain couples TRBV4-1 to TRBJ2-1, with 10 bases lining up with TRBD2. The CDR3 length is 17 residues. The germline V gene encodes CDR1 MGHRA and CDR2 YSYEKL. The trim removed 0 bases at V and 3 bases at J, leaving 5 bases unmatched. CDR3 nucleotides: TGCGCCAGCAGCCAAGATCACGGGACTAGCGACTACAATGAGCAGTTCTTC. Its translation is CASSQDHGTSDYNEQFF.

This clone was picked up a small number of times. The chain links TRBV2 to TRBJ1-6; D gene uncertain. V lost 6 bases, J lost 6 bases, and 12 bases lay in between. In germline, CDR1 is SNHLY, CDR2 FYNNEI. The CDR3 totals 14 residues. The CDR3 sequence: CASREAKGNSPLHF. The DNA for the CDR3 is TGTGCCAGCAGGGAGGCCAAGGGTAATTCACCCCTCCACTTT.